One sample yielded the 10 T cell receptor beta chains listed below, sequenced in a study of T cell repertoires in cytomegalovirus infection. TCRdb recomputed calls from the reads with MiXCR, one row per CDR3 protein. The table has 250,000 to 300,000 distinct CDR3 sequences, about 17% seen once. The specimen was CD8+ T cells from PBMCs. Receptors were obtained from a human donor in good health (CMV status not recorded). Some clones in this sample may be carry-over from other donors' samples.

This clonotype occurred many times. The genes are TRBV6-6 and TRBJ1-4, with 9 bases identical to TRBD1. CDR3 size: 16 residues. With 5 bases clipped from V and 7 bases from J, the junction kept 11 bases outside the gene matches. CDR1 and CDR2 from the germline V gene are MNHNY and SVGAGI (reference sequence). The CDR3 is CASSGDRDESSEKLFF. In DNA form, the CDR3 reads TGTGCCAGCAGTGGGGACAGGGACGAGTCGAGTGAAAAACTGTTTTTT.

The sample holds many counts of this clonotype. V is TRBV7-9 and J is TRBJ1-3; 7 bases match TRBD1. The germline V gene has CDR1 SEHNR and CDR2 FQNEAQ (reference sequence). This CDR3 is built from 15 residues. The V and J ends lost 5 bases and 1 base, in that order; junction bases with no gene match: 5. CDR3 protein: CASSATRGSGNTIYF. The CDR3 DNA sequence: TGTGCCAGCAGCGCGACCAGGGGGTCTGGAAACACCATATATTTT.

The chain joins TRBV29-1 to TRBJ1-2, with D possibly being TRBD1 (6 bases). Germline values: CDR1 SQVTM, CDR2 ANQGSEA. The CDR3 length is 12 residues. V was pared by 6 bases and J by 7 bases, with 15 bases between. The CDR3 bases are TGCAGCGTGCGGGGGGCCCGAGGTGGCTACACCTTC. Amino acids: CSVRGARGGYTF.

The sample holds many counts of this clonotype. The rearrangement links TRBV7-2 to TRBJ1-1; tentative D call: TRBD1 (6 bases). Trimming took off 1 base at V and 0 bases at J, with 15 bases between the two ends. The CDR3 is 17 amino acids. Germline V gives CDR1 SGHTA, CDR2 FQGNSA. CDR3 in amino acids: CASSLGTRDTLNTEAFF. In DNA form, the CDR3 reads TGTGCCAGCAGCTTAGGTACCCGGGACACATTGAACACTGAAGCTTTCTTT.

The genes are TRBV12-3 or TRBV12-4 and TRBJ2-2, with 8 bases lining up with TRBD1. CDR3 length equals 15 residues. Trimming at V came to 5 bases and at J to 7 bases, leaving 9 bases not matched to a gene. CDR3 bases: TGTGCCAGCAGTATAAGACAGGGGTTAATCGGGGAGCTGTTTTTT. Residues: CASSIRQGLIGELFF.

The J gene is TRBJ2-1, the V gene TRBV4-1; D assignment may be TRBD1 or TRBD2 (5 bases each). CDR3 length: 15 residues. Trimming removed 4 bases at V and 8 bases at J, with 18 bases between. Germline CDR1 is MGHRA and CDR2 is YSYEKL. The CDR3 sequence: CASSPTPGTADEQFF. Here the CDR3 DNA reads TGCGCCAGCAGCCCTACCCCCGGGACGGCGGATGAGCAGTTCTTC.

At least ten counts were recorded for this clonotype. The chain links TRBV4-2 to TRBJ2-1; 10 bases match TRBD1. Looked up from germline, CDR1 is LGHNA and CDR2 is YNFKEQ. With V trimmed by 4 bases and J by 3 bases, 6 bases remained unmatched. CDR3 length equals 16 residues. CDR3 residues: CASSPTGTGDYNEQFF. The CDR3 coding sequence is TGTGCCAGCAGCCCAACCGGGACAGGGGACTACAATGAGCAGTTCTTC.

This clonotype was seen many times. The chain is built from TRBV7-2 and TRBJ2-5; the D call may be TRBD1 or TRBD2 (5 bases each). The CDR3 has 16 residues. The V gene's germline CDR1 is SGHTA and CDR2 FQGNSA. Trimming pared 4 bases from V and 1 base from J, leaving 16 bases between. The CDR3: CASSSGPYGAQETQYF. CDR3 DNA sequence: TGTGCCAGCAGCTCGGGCCCATACGGGGCCCAAGAGACCCAGTACTTC.

This clonotype was recorded many times. The chain uses TRBV7-8 and TRBJ2-3, with TRBD2 as a possible D gene (6 bases). The CDR3 runs to 15 residues. Trimming took off 1 base at V and 3 bases at J, with 11 bases between the two ends. The V gene's germline CDR1 is SGHVS and CDR2 FQNEAQ. CDR3 in DNA: TGTGCCAGCAGCTTAGGGGTCGGGGGAACAGATACGCAGTATTTT. Translating gives CASSLGVGGTDTQYF.

This clonotype was seen a few times. The gene calls are TRBV28 and TRBJ2-3; 9 bases align to TRBD2. This CDR3 contains 15 residues. CDR1 is MDHEN, CDR2 SYDVKM, per germline. The V gene end was trimmed by 6 bases and the J gene end by 2 bases; junction bases not matched to a gene: 6. The CDR3 DNA is TGTGCCAGCAGCCGAGCGGGGGGTTTCACAGATACGCAGTATTTT. Translation gives CASSRAGGFTDTQYF.